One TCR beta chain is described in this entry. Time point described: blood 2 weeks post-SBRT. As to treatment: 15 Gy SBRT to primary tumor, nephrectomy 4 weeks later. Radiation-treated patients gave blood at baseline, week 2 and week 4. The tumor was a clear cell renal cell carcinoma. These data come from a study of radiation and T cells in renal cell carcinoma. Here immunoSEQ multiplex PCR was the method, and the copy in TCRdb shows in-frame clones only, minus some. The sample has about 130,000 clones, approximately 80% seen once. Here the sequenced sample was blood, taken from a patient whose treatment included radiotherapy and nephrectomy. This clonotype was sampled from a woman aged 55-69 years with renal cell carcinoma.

In DNA form, the CDR3 reads TGTGCCAGCAGTGAAGCGCGGGAGGGGAACAATGAGCAGTTCTTC. Translation gives CASSEAREGNNEQFF. This sequence joins TRBV2 and TRBJ2-1, with 9 nucleotides matching TRBD2. V gave up 0 bases and J gave up 5 bases; unmatched junction bases: 2. Germline CDR1 reads SNHLY; CDR2 reads FYNNEI. The CDR3 is made up of 15 amino acids.